Presented here are 6 T cell receptor beta chains from one specimen sequenced in a study of T cell responses to AZD1222 COVID-19 vaccine. Profiled with immunoSEQ multiplex PCR; TCRdb holds only in-frame clones, not every one. In the table there are approximately 130,000 clones, 93% of which are singletons. The sample here was peripheral blood, taken on day 0 of AZD1222 vaccination. The receptors were gathered from an adult in good health.

This rearrangement joins TRBV5-5 to TRBJ1-5; 7 positions agree with TRBD1. Trimming at V came to 4 bases and at J to 2 bases, leaving 3 bases not matched to a gene. Germline V gene data show CDR1 as SGHKS and CDR2 as YYEKEE (reference sequence). The CDR3 contains 14 residues. CDR3 in DNA: TGTGCCAGCAGCCTCGACAGGGGCAATCAGCCCCAGCATTTT. Protein: CASSLDRGNQPQHF. Looking up the rest from reference TRBV5-5 and TRBJ1-5 gives the full variable domain: DAGVTQSPTHLIKTRGQQVTLRCSPISGHKSVSWYQQVLGQGPQFIFQYYEKEERGRGNFPDRFSARQFPNYSSELNVNALLLGDSALYLCASSLDRGNQPQHFGDGTRLSIL.

The chain carries TRBV2 and TRBJ1-1; D is possibly TRBD1 (5 bases). Trimming took off 1 base at V and 4 bases at J, with 7 bases between the two ends. This CDR3 region has 13 residues. CDR1 SNHLY and CDR2 FYNNEI come from the germline V gene. DNA of the CDR3: TGTGCCAGCAGTGAAGGGGGGTTCACTGAAGCTTTCTTT. This translates into CASSEGGFTEAFF.

This clone was picked up one time. V is TRBV7-9 and J is TRBJ2-7; D unresolved. Trimming removed 1 base at V and 3 bases at J, with 16 bases between. The CDR3 totals 16 residues. CDR1 is SEHNR, CDR2 FQNEAQ, per germline (reference sequence). The CDR3 DNA is TGTGCCAGCAGCTTAGAAGACAAGCTGGGTCTCTACGAGCAGTACTTC. Protein product: CASSLEDKLGLYEQYF.

The chain employs TRBV5-1 and TRBJ2-3; maybe TRBD1 (7 bases). Trimming shortened V by 0 bases and J by 5 bases, and 10 bases separated the two germline ends. Germline loops: CDR1 SGHRS, CDR2 YFSETQ. The CDR3 contains 14 residues. The CDR3: CASSLVQGGDTQYF. CDR3 coding DNA: TGCGCCAGCAGCTTGGTCCAGGGGGGAGATACGCAGTATTTT. Full variable domain (outside the CDR3, taken from reference TRBV5-1 and TRBJ2-3): KAGVTQTPRYLIKTRGQQVTLSCSPISGHRSVSWYQQTPGQGLQFLFEYFSETQRNKGNFPGRFSGRQFSNSRSEMNVSTLELGDSALYLCASSLVQGGDTQYFGPGTRLTVL.

The J gene is TRBJ1-2, the V gene TRBV3-1 (or the pseudogene TRBV3-2); 8 bases fit TRBD1. Germline CDR1 is LGHDT and CDR2 is YNNKEL (reference sequence). The CDR3 length is 14 residues. After removal of 4 bases from V and 3 bases from J, the junction contained 4 bases not matched to a gene. The CDR3 nucleotides read TGTGCCAGCAGCCTACAGGGGGTGGACTATGGCTACACCTTC. Protein: CASSLQGVDYGYTF.

This clone was seen once. The V call is TRBV5-1, the J call TRBJ1-1; TRBD1 aligns across 7 bases. This CDR3 has 12 amino acids. Germline CDR1 is SGHRS and CDR2 is YFSETQ. The J segment lost 8 bases and the V segment lost 2 bases, leaving 3 bases of the junction unmatched. CDR3 loop: CASSLRDSEAFF. The CDR3 coding sequence is TGCGCCAGCAGCTTAAGGGACAGCGAAGCTTTCTTT.